This T cell receptor beta chain was sequenced for a study of response to subunit inactivated influenza vaccine. A single record per CDR3 protein comes from TCRdb applying MiXCR to the RT-PCR reads. The table has about 620,000 distinct CDR3 sequences, roughly 12% seen once. The sample holds a few counts of this clonotype. The length of the CDR3 is 16 residues. Trimming stripped 2 bases from V and 0 bases from J, with 8 bases between. These sequences were also reported in another study, on T cells expressing NK-cell markers. This second study notes: Generation of TCR beta cDNA was performed by 5'RACE template switching incorporating UMIs. In several experiments, sorting was restricted to alpha-beta TCR T cells by an anti-gamma-delta TCR antibody. The CD3+CD56-NKG2C+ fraction was also led by these clonotypes in a few donors.

This receptor was taken from a man aged 50 or older who received an inactivated influenza vaccine. The chain links TRBV12-3 or TRBV12-4 to TRBJ2-6; D gene ambiguous. Sequenced here: PBMCs from blood, sampled on the day of vaccination. CDR3: CASSLNVGSGANVLTF. The CDR3 DNA reads TGTGCCAGCAGTTTAAATGTGGGCTCTGGGGCCAACGTCCTGACTTTC.